The next 27 T cell receptor beta chains were all read from a single sample in a study of post-analysis software for immune sequencing data. cDNA libraries for TCR beta contained unique molecular identifiers. TCRdb reprocessed the PCR reads via MiXCR and lists one record per CDR3 protein. The data show about 160,000 distinct CDR3 sequences, 35% to 40% seen once. Here the sequenced sample was blood, taken after autologous hematopoietic stem cell transplantation. Receptors originate from a girl aged 10-17 years with multiple sclerosis.

Regarding this clonotype: At one end, the junction sequence differs from germline, possibly due to a read error. The chain is built from TRBV9 and TRBJ2-4; D possibly uses TRBD1 or TRBD2 (5 bases each). The J call may be mistaken, given a closer DNA end match to TRBJ2-7. CDR1 is SGDLS and CDR2 is YYNGEE in the germline V gene. The CDR3 is 15 residues long. The DNA of the CDR3 is TGTGCCGGCAGCGCCCACATCGGGACCCCCGTCGAGCAGTACTTC. It translates to CAGSAHIGTPVEQYF.

V and J are TRBV29-1 and TRBJ2-7; 7 nucleotides line up with TRBD1. Germline V gene data show CDR1 as SQVTM and CDR2 as ANQGSEA. The V gene end was trimmed by 7 bases and the J gene end by 2 bases; junction bases not matched to a gene: 5. The CDR3 totals 12 residues. CDR3 in amino acids: CSARDSTYEQYF. The CDR3 DNA sequence: TGCAGCGCCCGGGACAGCACCTACGAGCAGTACTTC.

This sequence joins TRBV4-3 and TRBJ2-7; possibly TRBD1 for D (5 bases). V dropped 2 bases and J dropped 3 bases, with 14 bases sitting between them. Germline V gives CDR1 LGHNA, CDR2 YSLEER. This CDR3 contains 15 residues. The CDR3 is CASSQSRTTGYEQYF. CDR3 DNA: TGCGCCAGCAGCCAATCCAGGACAACCGGCTACGAGCAGTACTTC.

The gene calls are TRBV4-3 and TRBJ2-1; D could derive from TRBD1 or TRBD2 (5 bases each). Trimming took 1 base from V and 6 from J, leaving 7 bases between them. The CDR3 loop spans 13 amino acids. In germline, CDR1 is LGHNA, CDR2 YSLEER. The CDR3 region is CASSQAGSNEQFF. CDR3 sequence (DNA): TGCGCCAGCAGCCAAGCAGGGAGCAATGAGCAGTTCTTC.

The chain links TRBV24-1 to TRBJ1-2, with D possibly being TRBD1 (5 bases). The V gene lost 3 bases and the J gene lost 6 bases, with 13 bases spanning the gap. Germline CDR1 reads KGHDR; CDR2 reads SFDVKD. The CDR3 runs 14 residues. The CDR3, as DNA: TGTGCCACCAGTGATCCGGGGCAGGGAAATGGCTACACCTTC. Translating it yields CATSDPGQGNGYTF.

This clonotype turned up a few times. This chain joins TRBV28 and TRBJ2-1; 11 nucleotides match TRBD2. The CDR3 is 15 amino acids. CDR1 and CDR2 from the germline V gene are MDHEN and SYDVKM. V shed 6 bases, J shed 8 bases, and the junction held 9 bases outside the gene matches. CDR3 nucleotides: TGTGCCAGCAGGGGAGTAGCGGGAGGGGTGTATGAGCAGTTCTTC. Translated, it gives CASRGVAGGVYEQFF.

The gene calls are TRBV28 and TRBJ1-4; TRBD1 aligns across 8 bases. The CDR3 extends over 17 amino acids. Germline assignment: CDR1 MDHEN and CDR2 SYDVKM. V was pared by 5 bases and J by 7 bases, with 15 bases of the junction left unmatched. CDR3 nucleotide sequence: TGTGCCAGCAGTCACCATCCCCTCAGGGGGCTAGGTGAAAAACTGTTTTTT. Translation: CASSHHPLRGLGEKLFF.

The gene calls are TRBV20-1 and TRBJ2-5, with D uncertain. The CDR3 is 14 amino acids. V was trimmed by 2 bases and J by 4 bases, leaving 14 bases between them. CDR1 DFQATT and CDR2 SNEGSKA come from the germline V gene (reference sequence). The CDR3 reads CSARRVFGVETQYF. The CDR3 DNA follows: TGCAGTGCTAGACGGGTATTCGGAGTAGAGACCCAGTACTTC.

The chain couples TRBV20-1 to TRBJ2-1, with 10 bases aligning to TRBD2. CDR3 size: 15 residues. Germline CDR1 reads DFQATT; CDR2 reads SNEGSKA (reference sequence). V gave up 3 bases and J gave up 3 bases; unmatched junction bases: 5. CDR3 sequence (DNA): TGCAGTGCTAGCACTAGCGGGGCGTACTACAATGAGCAGTTCTTC. Translated, it gives CSASTSGAYYNEQFF.

V gene TRBV20-1 combines with J gene TRBJ1-4; a possible D gene is TRBD1 (6 bases). Trimming pared 5 bases from V and 7 bases from J, leaving 11 bases between. Looked up from germline, CDR1 is DFQATT and CDR2 is SNEGSKA (reference sequence). The CDR3 runs 12 residues. The CDR3: CSAAGTLEKLFF. The CDR3 coding sequence is TGCAGTGCTGCTGGGACACTTGAAAAACTGTTTTTT.

This clonotype is labeled medium-sized. This chain uses TRBV7-9 with TRBJ1-2; 8 positions agree with TRBD1. The germline CDR1 and CDR2 sequences are SEHNR and FQNEAQ (reference sequence). V lost 6 bases and J lost 5; bases outside the gene matches: 14. The CDR3 contains 16 residues. CDR3 residues: CASSQQAGTGLYGYTF. The DNA for the CDR3 is TGTGCCAGCAGTCAACAAGCCGGGACAGGCCTTTATGGCTACACCTTC. Full variable domain (rest looked up from reference TRBV7-9 and TRBJ1-2): DTGVSQNPRHKITKRGQNVTFRCDPISEHNRLYWYRQTLGQGPEFLTYFQNEAQLEKSRLLSDRFSAERPKGSFSTLEIQRTEQGDSAMYLCASSQQAGTGLYGYTFGSGTRLTVV.

The chain uses TRBV20-1 and TRBJ2-1; D remains ambiguous. Germline loops: CDR1 DFQATT, CDR2 SNEGSKA (reference sequence). The CDR3 extends over 14 amino acids. V lost 1 base and J lost 7, with 14 bases in between. This chain's CDR3 is CSARAGLLLNEQFF. The CDR3 DNA sequence: TGCAGTGCTAGAGCGGGCCTCCTATTGAATGAGCAGTTCTTC.

This clonotype has more than one count but fewer than ten. The DNA of the CDR3 is TGTGCCACCAGTGATTTTTCAGGGAACGAGCAGTACTTC. This translates into CATSDFSGNEQYF. The chain links TRBV24-1 to TRBJ2-7; D is possibly TRBD1 (5 bases). The CDR3 has 13 amino acids. Trimming shortened V by 1 base and J by 5 bases, and 8 bases separated the two germline ends. In germline, CDR1 is KGHDR, CDR2 SFDVKD.

The V call is TRBV20-1, the J call TRBJ1-4; TRBD1 matches 8 bases. V lost 2 bases to trimming and J lost 6 bases; unmatched junction nucleotides: 8. The CDR3 is 15 residues long. CDR1 DFQATT and CDR2 SNEGSKA come from the germline V gene (reference sequence). CDR3 in DNA: TGCAGTGCTAGACCCTGGACAGGGCCGGATGAAAAACTGTTTTTT. It specifies CSARPWTGPDEKLFF.

This chain connects TRBV7-2 to TRBJ2-3, with 13 positions matching TRBD2. Germline CDR1 SGHTA, CDR2 FQGNSA. The trim removed 5 bases at V and 2 bases at J, leaving 13 bases unmatched. The CDR3 is 19 amino acids. The CDR3 reads CASSPRLGGLAGFTDTQYF. Here the CDR3 DNA reads TGTGCCAGCAGCCCCCGCCTCGGGGGACTAGCGGGATTCACAGATACGCAGTATTTT.

The V gene is TRBV5-1, the J gene TRBJ1-2, with D perhaps TRBD1 (6 bases). The germline V gene encodes CDR1 SGHRS and CDR2 YFSETQ. Trimming removed 4 bases at V and 3 bases at J, with 25 bases between. The CDR3 consists of 18 residues. The CDR3 sequence: CASSLRAGTSRRDYGYTF. As DNA, the CDR3 is TGCGCCAGCAGCCTAAGGGCCGGGACATCTCGGAGGGACTATGGCTACACCTTC.

Only a few counts were recorded for this clonotype. The chain links TRBV5-6 to TRBJ1-1; 8 positions match TRBD1. CDR1 and CDR2 from the germline V gene are SGHDT and YYEEEE. The V gene end was trimmed by 0 bases and the J gene end by 5 bases; junction bases not matched to a gene: 9. The CDR3 totals 16 residues. CDR3 residues: CASSLGAGGRGTEAFF. The CDR3, as DNA: TGTGCCAGCAGCTTGGGCGCAGGGGGCCGAGGAACTGAAGCTTTCTTT.

The rearrangement joins TRBV24-1 to TRBJ1-2; D gene uncertain. Germline CDR1 KGHDR, CDR2 SFDVKD. V was shortened by 3 bases and J by 2 bases, with 3 bases between the two germline ends. This CDR3 has 12 residues. CDR3 protein: CATSDDNYGYTF. The CDR3 DNA reads as TGTGCCACCAGTGATGACAACTATGGCTACACCTTC.

About this clonotype itself: One end of the junction does not line up with germline, which may come from a read error. The chain combines TRBV20-1 with TRBJ2-3; 10 nucleotides line up with TRBD2. CDR3 length: 17 amino acids. Germline assignment: CDR1 DFQATT and CDR2 SNEGSKA (reference sequence). The DNA of the CDR3 is TGCAGCGCTAGTGGAAACCTAGCGGGAGCAGGTCCGGATACGCAGTATTTT. Translating it yields CSASGNLAGAGPDTQYF.

This clonotype was observed once. CDR3 DNA sequence: TGCAGCGTTAAGGAACAGATCCAAGAGACCCAGTACTTC. It translates to CSVKEQIQETQYF. This rearrangement joins TRBV29-1 to TRBJ2-5; no clear D. Germline values: CDR1 SQVTM, CDR2 ANQGSEA. This CDR3 is 13 amino acids long. Trimming took off 5 bases at V and 1 base at J, with 11 bases between the two ends.

The DNA of the CDR3 is TGCAGCGCCGGGACTAGCGGGAGCCGTGGCACAGATACGCAGTATTTT. Amino acid sequence: CSAGTSGSRGTDTQYF. The V gene is TRBV29-1, the J gene TRBJ2-3; 14 bases are a match to TRBD2. Germline V gives CDR1 SQVTM, CDR2 ANQGSEA. This CDR3 has 16 amino acids. Trimming took 7 bases from V and 1 from J; bases not matched to a gene: 7.

The chain combines TRBV3-1 with TRBJ2-7, with D uncertain. V lost 1 base and J lost 3, with 10 bases in between. Germline CDR1 LGHDT, CDR2 YNNKEL (reference sequence). CDR3 length equals 14 residues. In DNA form, the CDR3 reads TGTGCCAGCAGCCAAGGATGGGCTAACTACGAGCAGTACTTC. Amino acid sequence: CASSQGWANYEQYF.

The chain uses TRBV6-1 and TRBJ1-2; D is unclear. This CDR3 spans 15 amino acids. Germline values: CDR1 MNHNS, CDR2 SASEGT. Trimming pared 8 bases from V and 4 bases from J, leaving 20 bases between. As DNA, the CDR3 is TGTGCCAGCCGACTTTTAGCAGACCCTATCTATGGCTACACCTTC. Its translation is CASRLLADPIYGYTF.

This chain connects TRBV15 to TRBJ2-6; the D gene is possibly TRBD2 (6 bases). V was trimmed by 0 bases and J by 1 base, leaving 7 bases between them. The CDR3 totals 16 residues. CDR1 LNHNV and CDR2 YYDKDF come from the germline V gene (reference sequence). The CDR3 sequence is CATSRDRESGANVLTF. In DNA form, the CDR3 reads TGTGCCACCAGCAGAGACCGGGAGTCTGGGGCCAACGTCCTGACTTTC.

This clonotype was detected ten times or more. The genes are TRBV10-3 and TRBJ2-3, with D unclear. Germline V CDR1 and CDR2: ENHRY, SYGVKD. Trimming removed 2 bases at V and 8 bases at J, with 14 bases between. CDR3 length equals 14 residues. The CDR3 nucleotides read TGTGCCATCAGTGAGCCCTCCCCGCCGGGTACGCAGTATTTT. It specifies CAISEPSPPGTQYF.

V gene TRBV7-3 combines with J gene TRBJ2-7, with 9 positions matching TRBD1. J was trimmed by 7 bases and V by 5 bases; bases with no gene match: 18. Germline values: CDR1 SGHTA, CDR2 FQGTGA. CDR3 length equals 17 residues. Here the CDR3 DNA reads TGTGCCAGCAGCCCGACCCGTCGGGACAGGGCGACCGGGGAGCAGTACTTC. Its protein is CASSPTRRDRATGEQYF.

The chain links TRBV12-3 or TRBV12-4 to TRBJ2-3, with D tentatively TRBD2 (5 bases). The CDR3 spans 13 residues. V lost 6 bases, J lost 6 bases, and 13 bases lay in between. The CDR3: CASRKIIADTQYF. CDR3 nucleotides: TGTGCCAGCAGGAAAATAATAGCGGATACGCAGTATTTT.